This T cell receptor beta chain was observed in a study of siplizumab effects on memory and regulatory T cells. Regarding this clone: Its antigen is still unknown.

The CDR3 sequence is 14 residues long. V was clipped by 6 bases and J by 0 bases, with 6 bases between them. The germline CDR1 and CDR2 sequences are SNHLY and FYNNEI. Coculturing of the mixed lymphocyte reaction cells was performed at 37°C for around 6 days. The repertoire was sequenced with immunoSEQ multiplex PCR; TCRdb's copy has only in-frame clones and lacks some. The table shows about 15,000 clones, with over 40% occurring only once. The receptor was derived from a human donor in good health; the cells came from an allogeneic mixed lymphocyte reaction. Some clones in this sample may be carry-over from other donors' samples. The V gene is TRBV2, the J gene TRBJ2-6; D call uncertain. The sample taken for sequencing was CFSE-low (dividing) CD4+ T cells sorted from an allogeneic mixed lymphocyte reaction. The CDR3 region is CASRPYSGANVLTF. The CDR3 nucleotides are TGTGCCAGCAGGCCCTACTCTGGGGCCAACGTCCTGACTTTC.